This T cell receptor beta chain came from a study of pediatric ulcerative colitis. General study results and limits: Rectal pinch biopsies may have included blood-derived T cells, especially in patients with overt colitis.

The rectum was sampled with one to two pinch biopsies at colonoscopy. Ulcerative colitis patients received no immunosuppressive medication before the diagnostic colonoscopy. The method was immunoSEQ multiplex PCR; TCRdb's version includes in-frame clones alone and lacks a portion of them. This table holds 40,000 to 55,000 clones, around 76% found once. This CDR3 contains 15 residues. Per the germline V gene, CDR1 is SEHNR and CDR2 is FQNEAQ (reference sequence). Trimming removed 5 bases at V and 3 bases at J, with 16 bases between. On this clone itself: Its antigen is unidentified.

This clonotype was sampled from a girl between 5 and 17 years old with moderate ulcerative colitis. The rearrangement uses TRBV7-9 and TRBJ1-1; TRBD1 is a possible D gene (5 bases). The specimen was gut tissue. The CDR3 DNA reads TGTGCCAGCAGCCCCAGCGGCAGGGACTACACTGAAGCTTTCTTT. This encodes CASSPSGRDYTEAFF.